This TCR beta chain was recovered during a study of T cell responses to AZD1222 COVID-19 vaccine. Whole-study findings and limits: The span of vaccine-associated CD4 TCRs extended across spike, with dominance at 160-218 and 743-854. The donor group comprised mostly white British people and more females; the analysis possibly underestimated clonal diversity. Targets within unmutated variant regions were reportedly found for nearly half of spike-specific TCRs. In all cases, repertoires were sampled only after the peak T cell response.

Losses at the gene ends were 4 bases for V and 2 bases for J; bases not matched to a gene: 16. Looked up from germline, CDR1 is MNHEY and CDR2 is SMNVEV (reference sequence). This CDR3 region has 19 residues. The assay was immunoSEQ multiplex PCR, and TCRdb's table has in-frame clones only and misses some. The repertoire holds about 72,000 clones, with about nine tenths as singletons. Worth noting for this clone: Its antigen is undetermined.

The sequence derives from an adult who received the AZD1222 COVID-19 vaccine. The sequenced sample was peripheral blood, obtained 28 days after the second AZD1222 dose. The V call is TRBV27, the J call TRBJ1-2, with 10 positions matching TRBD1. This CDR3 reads CASSSLWDRGHEDNYGYTF. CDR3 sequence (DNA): TGTGCCAGCAGTTCCCTATGGGACAGGGGCCACGAGGACAACTATGGCTACACCTTC.